Listed below are T cell receptor beta chains from one sample, sequenced in a study of blood T cell repertoires in COVID-19. The assay was immunoSEQ multiplex PCR, and TCRdb's table has in-frame clones only and misses some. The table lists about 170,000 clones, roughly 84% of them singletons. Sequencing was carried out using peripheral blood. These receptors all stem from a man aged 70-80 years with active or convalescent COVID-19. Each CDR3 is given with its conserved first and last residue. The D gene is left open where the match is weak. Expanded clones are given a class, and other clones once, few, many or no size at all.

v_call,d_call,j_call,cdr3_length,clone_size,cdr3_aa,cdr3_nt
TRBV27,TRBD1,TRBJ2-7,14,-,CASSLDRGTYEQYF,TGTGCCAGCAGTTTGGACAGGGGGACCTACGAGCAGTACTTC
TRBV7-2,-,TRBJ1-3,13,-,CASSWTEGNTIYF,TGTGCCAGCAGCTGGACTGAAGGAAACACCATATATTTT
TRBV5-1,TRBD1,TRBJ2-7,14,few,CASSAGQGGHEQYF,TGCGCCAGCAGCGCGGGACAGGGGGGTCACGAGCAGTACTTC
TRBV27,-,TRBJ2-6,20,-,CASSLKGRAAGSSGANVLTF,TGTGCCAGCAGTTTAAAGGGAAGGGCAGCGGGTAGCTCTGGGGCCAACGTCCTGACTTTC
TRBV15,-,TRBJ1-2,17,-,CATSRAPGGGWPEGYTF,TGTGCCACCAGCAGAGCACCCGGGGGGGGTTGGCCTGAAGGCTACACCTTC
TRBV7-2,-,TRBJ2-2,16,-,CASSSRGGPNAGELFF,TGTGCCAGCAGCTCCCGGGGTGGGCCAAACGCCGGGGAGCTGTTTTTT
TRBV7-2,TRBD2,TRBJ2-1,16,-,CASSLPASGRYNEQFF,TGTGCCAGCAGCTTACCCGCTAGCGGAAGATACAATGAGCAGTTCTTC
TRBV3-1/TRBV3-2,TRBD1,TRBJ1-6,14,-,CASSRGQAHSPLHF,TGTGCCAGCAGCCGAGGACAGGCCCATTCACCCCTCCACTTT
TRBV6-6,TRBD1,TRBJ1-5,14,-,CASRMDRAYQPQHF,TGTGCCAGCAGGATGGACAGGGCCTATCAGCCCCAGCATTTT
TRBV10-3,TRBD2,TRBJ2-1,16,few,CAISSLTSGRGNEQFF,TGTGCCATCAGTAGCCTGACTAGCGGGAGGGGCAATGAGCAGTTCTTC
TRBV6-5,-,TRBJ2-5,16,-,CASSYSVVATQETQYF,TGTGCCAGCAGTTACTCGGTTGTGGCAACACAAGAGACCCAGTACTTC
TRBV10-3,-,TRBJ2-5,13,-,CAIGSDYQETQYF,TGTGCCATCGGATCGGACTACCAAGAGACCCAGTACTTC
TRBV5-1,-,TRBJ2-5,14,-,CASSLGTGSETQYF,TGCGCCAGCAGCTTGGGTACAGGGTCCGAGACCCAGTACTTC
TRBV19,-,TRBJ1-1,14,-,CASSSREFATEAFF,TGTGCCAGTAGTTCCCGGGAGTTCGCCACTGAAGCTTTCTTT
TRBV12-5,-,TRBJ2-1,15,-,CARAQKRYHYNEQFF,TGTGCTAGAGCCCAAAAGCGGTATCATTACAATGAGCAGTTCTTC
TRBV6-5,-,TRBJ2-7,13,-,CASSYRFPYEQYF,TGTGCCAGCAGTTACCGGTTCCCCTACGAGCAGTACTTC
TRBV28,TRBD2,TRBJ2-3,17,-,CASSLGLAGDTADTQYF,TGTGCCAGCAGTTTGGGGCTAGCGGGGGACACCGCGGATACGCAGTATTTT
TRBV18,TRBD1,TRBJ2-3,16,-,CASSPPTGTWADTQYF,TGTGCCAGCTCACCACCGACAGGGACATGGGCAGATACGCAGTATTTT
TRBV5-1,TRBD1,TRBJ1-6,16,-,CASSLTGEDYNSPLHF,TGCGCCAGCAGCTTGACAGGGGAAGATTATAATTCACCCCTCCACTTT
TRBV3-1/TRBV3-2,-,TRBJ2-3,12,-,CASSLSADTQYF,TGTGCCAGCAGCCTGTCAGCAGATACGCAGTATTTT
TRBV4-3,TRBD1,TRBJ2-5,16,-,CASSQDRGRLEETQYF,TGCGCCAGCAGCCAGGACAGGGGCCGGCTGGAGGAGACCCAGTACTTC
TRBV27,TRBD1,TRBJ2-5,13,-,CASSRQGRETQYF,TGTGCCAGCAGTAGACAGGGGAGAGAGACCCAGTACTTC
TRBV28,-,TRBJ1-2,13,-,CASSFGGGYGYTF,TGTGCCAGCAGTTTTGGAGGAGGCTATGGCTACACCTTC
TRBV2,TRBD1,TRBJ2-2,20,-,CASSERRWRDRGLNTGELFF,TGTGCCAGCAGTGAAAGAAGGTGGAGGGACAGGGGGCTGAACACCGGGGAGCTGTTTTTT
TRBV27,TRBD1,TRBJ1-6,17,-,CASSLTGTLANNSPLHF,TGTGCCAGCAGTCTGACAGGGACCCTCGCCAATAATTCACCCCTCCACTTT
TRBV19,TRBD1,TRBJ1-2,14,-,CASSTDRDGYGYTF,TGTGCCAGTAGTACCGACAGGGACGGCTATGGCTACACCTTC
TRBV19,TRBD2,TRBJ2-5,16,-,CASSIDHSGGQETQYF,TGTGCCAGTAGTATAGATCACAGCGGGGGCCAAGAGACCCAGTACTTC
TRBV5-1,TRBD2,TRBJ2-3,18,-,CASSLGTSGGPSTDTQYF,TGCGCCAGCAGCTTGGGGACTAGCGGGGGGCCAAGCACAGATACGCAGTATTTT
TRBV6-5,TRBD1,TRBJ2-4,15,-,CASRGQGLAKNIQYF,TGTGCCAGCAGGGGACAGGGCCTAGCCAAAAACATTCAGTACTTC
TRBV5-4,TRBD1,TRBJ2-1,16,-,CASSSGTGRSYNEQFF,TGTGCCAGCAGCTCCGGGACAGGGCGCTCCTACAATGAGCAGTTCTTC
TRBV6-5,-,TRBJ2-1,14,-,CASLRGMTYNEQFF,TGTGCCAGCCTTAGGGGAATGACCTACAATGAGCAGTTCTTC
TRBV23-1,TRBD2,TRBJ2-3,17,-,CASSQSVGGDSTDTQYF,TGCGCCAGCAGTCAATCAGTCGGGGGGGATTCCACAGATACGCAGTATTTT
TRBV14,TRBD1,TRBJ2-4,16,-,CASSPGQGRTKNIQYF,TGTGCCAGCAGCCCCGGACAGGGGAGGACCAAAAACATTCAGTACTTC
TRBV6-5,-,TRBJ1-3,14,-,CASKGQFSGNTIYF,TGTGCCAGCAAAGGACAGTTCTCTGGAAACACCATATATTTT
TRBV5-1,TRBD1,TRBJ1-3,15,-,CASSLGQGAMDTIYF,TGCGCCAGCAGCTTGGGACAGGGGGCGATGGACACCATATATTTT
TRBV19,-,TRBJ1-2,14,-,CASSIEDRFYGYTF,TGTGCCAGTAGTATCGAGGACAGATTCTATGGCTACACCTTC
TRBV18,TRBD1,TRBJ2-1,17,once,CASSPVSSGQVRGEQFF,TGTGCCAGCTCACCAGTTTCGTCTGGACAGGTCCGGGGTGAGCAGTTCTTC
TRBV10-1,TRBD2,TRBJ2-1,19,-,CASSDQMASGGIGFGEQFF,TGCGCCAGCAGTGACCAGATGGCTAGCGGGGGGATCGGGTTTGGTGAGCAGTTCTTC
TRBV7-9,-,TRBJ1-1,18,-,CASSPPMGLGERDTEAFF,TGTGCCAGCAGCCCCCCAATGGGTTTAGGGGAAAGGGACACTGAAGCTTTCTTT
TRBV2,TRBD2,TRBJ2-7,12,few,CASNTGGSEQYF,TGTGCCAGCAACACGGGGGGTTCCGAGCAGTACTTC
TRBV7-2,TRBD1,TRBJ2-4,13,-,CASSPDRVNIQYF,TGTGCCAGCAGTCCCGACAGGGTGAACATTCAGTACTTC
TRBV29-1,TRBD2,TRBJ2-1,13,-,CSVYRGAYNEQFF,TGCAGCGTTTATCGGGGGGCCTACAATGAGCAGTTCTTC
TRBV6-2/TRBV6-3,-,TRBJ1-1,12,-,CASSWPNTEAFF,TGTGCCAGCAGTTGGCCGAACACTGAAGCTTTCTTT
TRBV7-6,-,TRBJ2-2,11,-,CASSLAGELFF,TGTGCCAGCAGCTTGGCTGGGGAGCTGTTTTTT
TRBV30,-,TRBJ1-5,14,-,CAWRGNGDNQPQHF,TGTGCCTGGAGGGGCAACGGGGACAATCAGCCCCAGCATTTT